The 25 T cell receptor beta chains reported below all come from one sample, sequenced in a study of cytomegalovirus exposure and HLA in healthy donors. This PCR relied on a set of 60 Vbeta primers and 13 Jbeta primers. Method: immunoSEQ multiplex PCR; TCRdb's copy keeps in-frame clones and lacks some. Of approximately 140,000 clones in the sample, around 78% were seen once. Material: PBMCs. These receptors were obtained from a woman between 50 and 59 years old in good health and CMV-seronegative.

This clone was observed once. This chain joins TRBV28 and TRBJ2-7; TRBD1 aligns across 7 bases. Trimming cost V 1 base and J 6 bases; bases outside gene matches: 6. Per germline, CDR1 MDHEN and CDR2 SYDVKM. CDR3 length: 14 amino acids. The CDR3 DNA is TGTGCCAGCAGTTTATTTCAGGGGGTGAGCGAGCAGTACTTC. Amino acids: CASSLFQGVSEQYF.

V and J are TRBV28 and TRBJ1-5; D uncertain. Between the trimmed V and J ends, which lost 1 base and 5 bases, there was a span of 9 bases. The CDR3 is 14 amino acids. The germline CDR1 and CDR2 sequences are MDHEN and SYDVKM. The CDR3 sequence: CASSLLVVDQPQHF. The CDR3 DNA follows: TGTGCCAGCAGTTTATTAGTGGTTGATCAGCCCCAGCATTTT.

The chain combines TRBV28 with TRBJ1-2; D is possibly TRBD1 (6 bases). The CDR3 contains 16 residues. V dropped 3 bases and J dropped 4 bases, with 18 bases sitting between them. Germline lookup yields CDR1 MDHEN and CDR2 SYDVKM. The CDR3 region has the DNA TGTGCCAGCAGTTTCGGGCGGGGGCCTGAGGGCTATGGCTACACCTTC. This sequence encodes CASSFGRGPEGYGYTF.

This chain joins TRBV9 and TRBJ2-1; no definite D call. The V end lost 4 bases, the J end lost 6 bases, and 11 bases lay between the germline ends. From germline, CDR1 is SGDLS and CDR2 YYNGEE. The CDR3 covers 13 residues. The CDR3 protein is CASSPGSGNEQFF. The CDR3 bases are TGTGCCAGCAGCCCCGGATCGGGCAATGAGCAGTTCTTC.

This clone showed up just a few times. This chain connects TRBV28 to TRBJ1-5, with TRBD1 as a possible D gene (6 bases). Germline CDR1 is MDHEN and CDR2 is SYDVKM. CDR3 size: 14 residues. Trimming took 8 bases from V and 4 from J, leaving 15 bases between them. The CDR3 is CASVGAGVNQPQHF. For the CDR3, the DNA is TGTGCCAGCGTCGGGGCAGGGGTTAATCAGCCCCAGCATTTT.

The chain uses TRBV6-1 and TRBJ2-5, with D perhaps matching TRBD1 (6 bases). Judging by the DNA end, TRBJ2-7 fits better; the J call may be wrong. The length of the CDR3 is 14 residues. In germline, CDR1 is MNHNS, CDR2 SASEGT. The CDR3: CASNPGHGSYEQYF. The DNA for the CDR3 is TGTGCCAGCAATCCGGGACACGGCTCCTACGAGCAGTACTTC.

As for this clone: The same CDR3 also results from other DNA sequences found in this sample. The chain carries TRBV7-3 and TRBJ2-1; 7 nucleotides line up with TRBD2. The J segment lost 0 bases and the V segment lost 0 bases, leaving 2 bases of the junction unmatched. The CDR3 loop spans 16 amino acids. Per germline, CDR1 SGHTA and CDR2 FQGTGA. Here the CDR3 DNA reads TGTGCCAGCAGCTTAACTGGCGGGAGCTCCTACAATGAGCAGTTCTTC. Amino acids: CASSLTGGSSYNEQFF.

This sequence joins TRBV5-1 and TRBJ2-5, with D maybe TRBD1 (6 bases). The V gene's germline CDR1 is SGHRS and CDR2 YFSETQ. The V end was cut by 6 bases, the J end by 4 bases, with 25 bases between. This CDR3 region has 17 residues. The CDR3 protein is CASKPLYRDKDTETQYF. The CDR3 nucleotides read TGCGCCAGCAAACCACTCTATCGGGACAAGGACACAGAGACCCAGTACTTC. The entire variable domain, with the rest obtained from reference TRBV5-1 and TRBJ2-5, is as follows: KAGVTQTPRYLIKTRGQQVTLSCSPISGHRSVSWYQQTPGQGLQFLFEYFSETQRNKGNFPGRFSGRQFSNSRSEMNVSTLELGDSALYLCASKPLYRDKDTETQYFGPGTRLLVL.

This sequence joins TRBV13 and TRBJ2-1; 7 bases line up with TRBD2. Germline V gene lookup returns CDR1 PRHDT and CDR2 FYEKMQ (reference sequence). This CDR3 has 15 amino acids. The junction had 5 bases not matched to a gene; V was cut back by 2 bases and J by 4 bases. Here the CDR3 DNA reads TGTGCCAGCAGCTTATGGGCTAGCGGATACAATGAGCAGTTCTTC. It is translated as CASSLWASGYNEQFF.

The CDR3, as DNA: TGTGCCAGTAGTAGGGCGGGGGACACTGAAGCTTTCTTT. Amino acid sequence: CASSRAGDTEAFF. The chain recombines TRBV19 with TRBJ1-1, with TRBD1 as a possible D gene (5 bases). The CDR3 is 13 amino acids. V dropped 4 bases and J dropped 3 bases, with 9 bases sitting between them. Germline CDR1 and CDR2: LNHDA and SQIVND (reference sequence).

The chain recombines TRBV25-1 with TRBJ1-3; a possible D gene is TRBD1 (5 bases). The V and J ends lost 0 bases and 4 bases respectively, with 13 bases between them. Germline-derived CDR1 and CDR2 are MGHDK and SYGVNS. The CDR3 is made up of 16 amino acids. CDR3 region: CASSEYGGEAGNTIYF. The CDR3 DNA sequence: TGTGCCAGCAGTGAATATGGGGGGGAAGCGGGAAACACCATATATTTT. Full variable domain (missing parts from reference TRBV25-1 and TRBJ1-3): EADIYQTPRYLVIGTGKKITLECSQTMGHDKMYWYQQDPGMELHLIHYSYGVNSTEKGDLSSESTVSRIRTEHFPLTLESARPSHTSQYLCASSEYGGEAGNTIYFGEGSWLTVV.

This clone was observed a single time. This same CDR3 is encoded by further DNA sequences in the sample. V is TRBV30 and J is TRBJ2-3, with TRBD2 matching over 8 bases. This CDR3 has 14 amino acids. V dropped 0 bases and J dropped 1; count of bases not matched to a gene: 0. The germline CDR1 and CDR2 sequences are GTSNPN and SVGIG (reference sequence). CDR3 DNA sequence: TGTGCCTGGAGTGTAGCGGGAGGCACAGATACGCAGTATTTT. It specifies CAWSVAGGTDTQYF. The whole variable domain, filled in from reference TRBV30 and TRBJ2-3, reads SQTIHQWPATLVQPVGSPLSLECTVEGTSNPNLYWYRQAAGRGLQLLFYSVGIGQISSEVPQNLSASRPQDRQFILSSKKLLLSDSGFYLCAWSVAGGTDTQYFGPGTRLTVL.

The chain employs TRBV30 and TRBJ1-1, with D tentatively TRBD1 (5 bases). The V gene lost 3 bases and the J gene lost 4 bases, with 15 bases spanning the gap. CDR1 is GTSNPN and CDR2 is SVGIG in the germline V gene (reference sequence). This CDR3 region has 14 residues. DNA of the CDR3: TGTGCCTGGAGGGCGGGGCTGATAGGCACTGAAGCTTTCTTT. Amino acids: CAWRAGLIGTEAFF.

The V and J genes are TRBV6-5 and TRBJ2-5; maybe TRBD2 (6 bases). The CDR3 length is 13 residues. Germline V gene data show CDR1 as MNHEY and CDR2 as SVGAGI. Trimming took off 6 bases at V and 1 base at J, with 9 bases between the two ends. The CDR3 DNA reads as TGTGCCAGCAGCCGGGAGTCCCAAGAGACCCAGTACTTC. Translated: CASSRESQETQYF.

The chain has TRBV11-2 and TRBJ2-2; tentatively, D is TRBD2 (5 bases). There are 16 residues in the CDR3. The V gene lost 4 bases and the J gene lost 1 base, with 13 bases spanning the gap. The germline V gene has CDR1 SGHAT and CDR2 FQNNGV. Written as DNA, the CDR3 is TGTGCCAGCAGCTCTCACCGGAGGAGGAACACCGGGGAGCTGTTTTTT. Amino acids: CASSSHRRRNTGELFF.

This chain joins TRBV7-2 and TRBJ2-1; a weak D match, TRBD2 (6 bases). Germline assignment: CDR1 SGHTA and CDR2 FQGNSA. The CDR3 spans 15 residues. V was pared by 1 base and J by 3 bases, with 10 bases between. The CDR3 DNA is TGTGCCAGCAGCTTAGACAGGAGGGTCTACAATGAGCAGTTCTTC. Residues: CASSLDRRVYNEQFF. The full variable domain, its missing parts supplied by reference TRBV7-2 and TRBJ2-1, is GAGVSQSPSNKVTEKGKDVELRCDPISGHTALYWYRQSLGQGLEFLIYFQGNSAPDKSGLPSDRFSAERTGGSVSTLTIQRTQQEDSAVYLCASSLDRRVYNEQFFGPGTRLTVL.

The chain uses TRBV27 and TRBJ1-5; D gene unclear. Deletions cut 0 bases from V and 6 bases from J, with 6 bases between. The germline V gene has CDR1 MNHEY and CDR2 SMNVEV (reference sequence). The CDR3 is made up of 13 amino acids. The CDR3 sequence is CASSLSRAQPQHF. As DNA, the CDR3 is TGTGCCAGCAGTTTATCGAGAGCTCAGCCCCAGCATTTT.

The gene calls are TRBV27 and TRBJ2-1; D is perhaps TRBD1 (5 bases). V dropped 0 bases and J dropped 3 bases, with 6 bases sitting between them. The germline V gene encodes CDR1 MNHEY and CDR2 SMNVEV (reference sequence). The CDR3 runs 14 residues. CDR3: CASSLSDNYNEQFF. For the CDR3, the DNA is TGTGCCAGCAGTTTATCGGACAACTACAATGAGCAGTTCTTC.

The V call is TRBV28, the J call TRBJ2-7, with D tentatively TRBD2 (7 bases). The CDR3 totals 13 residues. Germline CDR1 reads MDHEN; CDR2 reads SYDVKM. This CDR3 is CASSGAGPPGEGV. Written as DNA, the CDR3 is TGTGCCAGCAGTGGGGCGGGACCTCCAGGGGAGGGGGTC.

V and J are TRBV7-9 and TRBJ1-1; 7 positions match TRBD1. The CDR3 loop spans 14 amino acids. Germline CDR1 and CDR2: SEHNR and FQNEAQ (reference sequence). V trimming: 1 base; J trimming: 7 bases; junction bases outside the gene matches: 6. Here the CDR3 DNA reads TGTGCCAGCAGCTTAGTCGGACAGGTGAATGAAGCTTTCTTT. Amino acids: CASSLVGQVNEAFF.

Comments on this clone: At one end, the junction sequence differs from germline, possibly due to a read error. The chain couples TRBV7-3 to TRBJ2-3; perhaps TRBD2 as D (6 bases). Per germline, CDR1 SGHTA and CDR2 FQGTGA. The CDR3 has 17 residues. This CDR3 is CASGLTLRGVATDTQYF. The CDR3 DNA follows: TGTGCCAGCGGCTTAACCCTACGCGGGGTAGCCACAGATACGCAGTATTTT.

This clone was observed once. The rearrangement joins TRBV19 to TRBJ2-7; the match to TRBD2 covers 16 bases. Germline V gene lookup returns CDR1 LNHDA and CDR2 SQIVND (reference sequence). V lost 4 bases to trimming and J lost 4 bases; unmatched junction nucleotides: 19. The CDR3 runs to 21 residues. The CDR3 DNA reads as TGTGCCAGTAGTAAGCTGGTAACACGTGGGACTAGCGGGAGGGCCCGGTACGAGCAGTACTTC. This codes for CASSKLVTRGTSGRARYEQYF. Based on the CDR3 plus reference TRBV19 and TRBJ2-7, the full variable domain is DGGITQSPKYLFRKEGQNVTLSCEQNLNHDAMYWYRQDPGQGLRLIYYSQIVNDFQKGDIAEGYSVSREKKESFPLTVTSAQKNPTAFYLCASSKLVTRGTSGRARYEQYFGPGTRLTVT.

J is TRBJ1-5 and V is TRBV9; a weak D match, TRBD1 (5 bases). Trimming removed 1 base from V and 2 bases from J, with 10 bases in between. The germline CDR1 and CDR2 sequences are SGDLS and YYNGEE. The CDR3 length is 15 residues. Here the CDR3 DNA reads TGTGCCAGCAGCGTACCAGGGACTGGCAATCAGCCCCAGCATTTT. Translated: CASSVPGTGNQPQHF.

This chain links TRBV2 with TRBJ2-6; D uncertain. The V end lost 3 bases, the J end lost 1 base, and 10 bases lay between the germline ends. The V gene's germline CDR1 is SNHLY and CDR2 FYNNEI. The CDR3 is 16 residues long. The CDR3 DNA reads TGTGCCAGCAGTGATGACAAAATATCTGGGGCCAACGTCCTGACTTTC. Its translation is CASSDDKISGANVLTF. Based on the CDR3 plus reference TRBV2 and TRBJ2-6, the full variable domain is EPEVTQTPSHQVTQMGQEVILRCVPISNHLYFYWYRQILGQKVEFLVSFYNNEISEKSEIFDDQFSVERPDGSNFTLKIRSTKLEDSAMYFCASSDDKISGANVLTFGAGSRLTVL.

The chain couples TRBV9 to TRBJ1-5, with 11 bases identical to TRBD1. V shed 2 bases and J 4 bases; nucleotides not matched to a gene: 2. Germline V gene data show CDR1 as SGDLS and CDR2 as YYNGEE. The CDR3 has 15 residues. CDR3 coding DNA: TGTGCCAGCAGCGTTGGGACAGGGGGAAATCAGCCCCAGCATTTT. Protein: CASSVGTGGNQPQHF.